Reported below is one TCR beta chain. This specimen belongs to a study of blood T cell repertoires in COVID-19. About the study: T cells, B-cell-depleted T cells, or PBMCs supplied cDNA or gDNA.

Clones were read by immunoSEQ multiplex PCR, and TCRdb kept only the in-frame ones, dropping some. The sample contains fewer than 250,000 clones, 89% of which appear only once. Adults between roughly 18 and 90 years of age took part from 24 US areas. Two consecutive negative NP/OP PCR tests, clearance, or resolved symptoms defined Cohort 3 recovery. Germline CDR1 SGHVS, CDR2 FNYEAQ. CDR3 length: 15 amino acids. The junction had 7 bases not matched to a gene; V was cut back by 5 bases and J by 2 bases. This sequence was found in a young woman who had recovered from COVID-19. The chain employs TRBV7-6 and TRBJ2-5; 8 bases are a match to TRBD2. The specimen was PBMCs or T cells enriched from blood (not recorded which). CDR3 amino acids: CASSLPGLGQETQYF. CDR3 nucleotide sequence: TGTGCCAGCAGCCTCCCGGGACTAGGGCAAGAGACCCAGTACTTC.